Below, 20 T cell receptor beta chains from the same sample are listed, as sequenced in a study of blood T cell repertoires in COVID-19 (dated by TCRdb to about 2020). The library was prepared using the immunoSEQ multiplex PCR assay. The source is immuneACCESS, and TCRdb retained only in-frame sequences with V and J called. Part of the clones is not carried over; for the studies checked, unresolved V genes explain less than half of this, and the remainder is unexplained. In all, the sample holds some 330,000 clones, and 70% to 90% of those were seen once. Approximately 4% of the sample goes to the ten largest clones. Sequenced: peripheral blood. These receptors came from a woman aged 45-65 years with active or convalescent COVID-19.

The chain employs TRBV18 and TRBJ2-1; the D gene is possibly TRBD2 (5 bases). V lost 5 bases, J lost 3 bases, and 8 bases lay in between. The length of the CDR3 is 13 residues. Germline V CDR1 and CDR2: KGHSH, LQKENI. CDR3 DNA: TGTGCCAGCTCAACAACTAGCTACAATGAGCAGTTCTTC. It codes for CASSTTSYNEQFF.

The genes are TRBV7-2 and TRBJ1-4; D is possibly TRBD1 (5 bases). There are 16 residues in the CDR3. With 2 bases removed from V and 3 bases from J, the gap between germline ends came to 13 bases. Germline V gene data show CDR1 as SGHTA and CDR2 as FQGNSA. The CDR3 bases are TGTGCCAGCAGCTTACAGGGACTGACTTCTAATGAAAAACTGTTTTTT. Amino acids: CASSLQGLTSNEKLFF.

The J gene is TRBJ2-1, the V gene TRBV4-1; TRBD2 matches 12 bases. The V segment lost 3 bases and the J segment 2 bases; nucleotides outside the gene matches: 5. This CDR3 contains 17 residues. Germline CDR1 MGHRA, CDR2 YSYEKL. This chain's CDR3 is CASSHGTSGSTYNEQFF. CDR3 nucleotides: TGCGCCAGCAGCCATGGGACTAGCGGGTCAACCTACAATGAGCAGTTCTTC.

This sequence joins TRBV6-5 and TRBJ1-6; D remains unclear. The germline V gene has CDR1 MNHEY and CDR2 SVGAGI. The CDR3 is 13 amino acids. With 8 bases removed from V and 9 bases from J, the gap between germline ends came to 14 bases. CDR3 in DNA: TGTGCCAGCGTCAAGGAATGGAGTTCACCCCTCCACTTT. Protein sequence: CASVKEWSSPLHF.

Written as DNA, the CDR3 is TGTGCCAGCAGTTTTTGGCGACAGGAAGGAACTGAAGCTTTCTTT. This translates into CASSFWRQEGTEAFF. J is TRBJ1-1 and V is TRBV9, with D perhaps TRBD1 (6 bases). This CDR3 is built from 15 residues. Germline V gene lookup returns CDR1 SGDLS and CDR2 YYNGEE. V was cut by 5 bases and J by 5 bases, with 19 bases left in between.

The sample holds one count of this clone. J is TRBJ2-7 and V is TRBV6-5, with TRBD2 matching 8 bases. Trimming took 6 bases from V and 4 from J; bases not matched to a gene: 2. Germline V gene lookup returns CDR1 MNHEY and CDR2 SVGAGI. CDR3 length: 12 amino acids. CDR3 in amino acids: CASSGRGYEQYF. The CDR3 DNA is TGTGCCAGCAGCGGGAGGGGGTACGAGCAGTACTTC.

The CDR3 reads CASSNGDITGELFF. For the CDR3, the DNA is TGCGCCAGCAGCAATGGGGACATCACCGGGGAGCTGTTTTTT. The chain uses TRBV5-1 and TRBJ2-2, with TRBD1 as a possible D gene (6 bases). The CDR3 is made up of 14 amino acids. The germline gives CDR1 SGHRS, CDR2 YFSETQ. Trimming took off 4 bases at V and 4 bases at J, with 11 bases between the two ends.

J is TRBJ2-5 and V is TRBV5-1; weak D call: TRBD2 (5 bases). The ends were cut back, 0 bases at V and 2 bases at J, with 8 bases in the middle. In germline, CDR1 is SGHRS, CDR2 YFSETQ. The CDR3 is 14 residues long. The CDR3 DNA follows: TGCGCCAGCAGCTTGGGAGGGCTTCAAGAGACCCAGTACTTC. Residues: CASSLGGLQETQYF.

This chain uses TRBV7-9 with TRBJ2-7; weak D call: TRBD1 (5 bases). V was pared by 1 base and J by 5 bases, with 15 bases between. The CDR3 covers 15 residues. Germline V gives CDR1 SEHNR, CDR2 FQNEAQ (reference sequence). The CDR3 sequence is CASSLGQGRSDEQYF. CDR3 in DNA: TGTGCCAGCAGCTTAGGGCAGGGAAGATCGGACGAGCAGTACTTC. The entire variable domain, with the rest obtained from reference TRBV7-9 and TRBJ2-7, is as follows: DTGVSQNPRHKITKRGQNVTFRCDPISEHNRLYWYRQTLGQGPEFLTYFQNEAQLEKSRLLSDRFSAERPKGSFSTLEIQRTEQGDSAMYLCASSLGQGRSDEQYFGPGTRLTVT.

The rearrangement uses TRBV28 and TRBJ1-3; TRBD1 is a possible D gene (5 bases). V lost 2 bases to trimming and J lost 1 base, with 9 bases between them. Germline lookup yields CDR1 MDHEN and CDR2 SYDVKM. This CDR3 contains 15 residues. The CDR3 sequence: CASSLPQGSGNTIYF. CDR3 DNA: TGTGCCAGCAGTTTACCCCAGGGTTCTGGAAACACCATATATTTT.

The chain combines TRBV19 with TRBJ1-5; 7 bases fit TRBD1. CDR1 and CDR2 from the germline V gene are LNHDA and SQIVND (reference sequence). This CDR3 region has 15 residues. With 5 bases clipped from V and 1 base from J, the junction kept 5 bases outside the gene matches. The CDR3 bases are TGTGCCAGTAGTGGTCGACAGGGAAGCAATCAGCCCCAGCATTTT. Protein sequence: CASSGRQGSNQPQHF.

CDR3 sequence: CAISERGGQGNTEAFF. The DNA of the CDR3 is TGTGCCATCAGTGAGAGGGGAGGACAGGGGAACACTGAAGCTTTCTTT. V gene TRBV10-3 combines with J gene TRBJ1-1; 8 bases map to TRBD1. CDR1 ENHRY and CDR2 SYGVKD come from the germline V gene. The trim removed 2 bases at V and 1 base at J, leaving 6 bases unmatched. The length of the CDR3 is 16 residues.

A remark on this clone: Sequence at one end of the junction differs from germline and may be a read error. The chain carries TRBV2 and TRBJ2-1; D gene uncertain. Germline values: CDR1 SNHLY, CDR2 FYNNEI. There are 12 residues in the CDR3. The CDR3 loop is CASSTSFNEQFF. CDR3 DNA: TGTGCCAGCAGTACTTCCTTCAATGAGCAGTTCTTC.

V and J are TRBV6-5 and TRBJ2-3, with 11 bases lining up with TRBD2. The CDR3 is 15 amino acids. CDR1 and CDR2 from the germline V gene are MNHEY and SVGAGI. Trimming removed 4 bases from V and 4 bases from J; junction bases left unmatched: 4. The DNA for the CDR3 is TGTGCCAGCAGTTCCCTAGCGGGAGGAGCAGATACGCAGTATTTT. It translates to CASSSLAGGADTQYF.

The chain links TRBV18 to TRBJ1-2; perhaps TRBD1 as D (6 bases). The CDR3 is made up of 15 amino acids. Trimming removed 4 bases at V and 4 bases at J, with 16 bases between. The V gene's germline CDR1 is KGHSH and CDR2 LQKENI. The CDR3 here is CASSLNRDTFYGYTF. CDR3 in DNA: TGTGCCAGCTCACTGAACCGGGACACGTTCTATGGCTACACCTTC.

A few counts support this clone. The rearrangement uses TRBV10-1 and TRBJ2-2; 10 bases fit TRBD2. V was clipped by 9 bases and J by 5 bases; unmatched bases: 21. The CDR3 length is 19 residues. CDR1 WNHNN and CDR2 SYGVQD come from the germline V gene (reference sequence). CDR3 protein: CASGSPPFVAGGDTGELFF. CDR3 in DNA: TGCGCCAGTGGTAGCCCCCCGTTCGTAGCGGGGGGAGATACCGGGGAGCTGTTTTTT.

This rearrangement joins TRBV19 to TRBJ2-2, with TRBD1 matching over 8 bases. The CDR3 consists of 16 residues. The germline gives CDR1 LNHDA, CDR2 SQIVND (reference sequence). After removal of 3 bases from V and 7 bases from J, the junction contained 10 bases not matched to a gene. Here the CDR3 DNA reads TGTGCCAGTAGTATTGGCGGCAGGGGGCACGGCGGGGAGCTGTTTTTT. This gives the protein CASSIGGRGHGGELFF.

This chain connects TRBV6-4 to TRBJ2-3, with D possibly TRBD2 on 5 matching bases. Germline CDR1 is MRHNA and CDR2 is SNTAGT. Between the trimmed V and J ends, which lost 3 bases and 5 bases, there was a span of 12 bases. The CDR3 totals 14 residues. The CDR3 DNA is TGTGCCAGCAGTGATGGAGGTAGCCAAGATACGCAGTATTTT. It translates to CASSDGGSQDTQYF.

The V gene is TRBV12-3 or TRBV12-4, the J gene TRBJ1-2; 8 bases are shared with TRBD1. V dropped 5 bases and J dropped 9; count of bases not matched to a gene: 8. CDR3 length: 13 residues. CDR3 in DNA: TGTGCCAGCAGTACCGGGACAGGTTATAGCTACACCTTC. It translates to CASSTGTGYSYTF.

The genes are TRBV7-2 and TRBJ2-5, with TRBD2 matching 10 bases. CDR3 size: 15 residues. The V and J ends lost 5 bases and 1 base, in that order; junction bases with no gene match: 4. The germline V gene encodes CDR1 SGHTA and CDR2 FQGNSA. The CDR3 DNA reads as TGTGCCAGCAGCCCTGGACTAGCGGCCCAAGAGACCCAGTACTTC. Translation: CASSPGLAAQETQYF.